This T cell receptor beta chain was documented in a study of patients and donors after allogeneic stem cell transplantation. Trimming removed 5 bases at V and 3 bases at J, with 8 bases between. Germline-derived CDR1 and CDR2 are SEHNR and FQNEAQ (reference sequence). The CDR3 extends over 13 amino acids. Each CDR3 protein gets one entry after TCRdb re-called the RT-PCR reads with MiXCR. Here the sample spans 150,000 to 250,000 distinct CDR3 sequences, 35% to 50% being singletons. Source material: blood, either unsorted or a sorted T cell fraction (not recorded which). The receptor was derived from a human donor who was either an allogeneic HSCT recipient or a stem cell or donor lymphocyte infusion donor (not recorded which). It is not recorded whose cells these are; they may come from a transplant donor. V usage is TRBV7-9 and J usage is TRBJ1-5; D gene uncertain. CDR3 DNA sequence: TGTGCCAGCAGCCCAGTAAACAATCAGCCCCAGCATTTT. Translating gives CASSPVNNQPQHF.